The sequence of this T cell receptor beta chain was determined in a study of PD-1 blockade in classical Hodgkin lymphoma. The study, taken as a whole, reports: A reduction in baseline TCR diversity was reportedly seen in newly diagnosed patients relative to healthy donors. Exclusion was applied to patients who started nivolumab under 1 year after ASCT.

The CDR3 contains 13 residues. Germline values: CDR1 SGHRS, CDR2 YFSETQ. V was trimmed by 5 bases and J by 4 bases, leaving 12 bases between them. In regard to this clone: Antigen unknown.

Time point in this sample: cycle 4 day 1 (C4D1), after six to seven weeks of nivolumab. No patient escaped relapse after autologous stem cell transplantation, and brentuximab vedotin exposure varied. Assay used: immunoSEQ multiplex PCR; TCRdb lists only in-frame clones, some missing. The table lists tens of thousands of clones, 75% to 85% of them singletons. This specimen consisted of peripheral blood mononuclear cells (PBMCs), obtained before the fourth cycle of nivolumab. The rearrangement joins TRBV5-1 to TRBJ1-2; possibly TRBD1 for D (6 bases). This clonotype was sampled from a human donor with classical Hodgkin lymphoma. CDR3 DNA sequence: TGCGCCAGCAGGCGACAGGAGATCTATGGCTACACCTTC. Translating gives CASRRQEIYGYTF.